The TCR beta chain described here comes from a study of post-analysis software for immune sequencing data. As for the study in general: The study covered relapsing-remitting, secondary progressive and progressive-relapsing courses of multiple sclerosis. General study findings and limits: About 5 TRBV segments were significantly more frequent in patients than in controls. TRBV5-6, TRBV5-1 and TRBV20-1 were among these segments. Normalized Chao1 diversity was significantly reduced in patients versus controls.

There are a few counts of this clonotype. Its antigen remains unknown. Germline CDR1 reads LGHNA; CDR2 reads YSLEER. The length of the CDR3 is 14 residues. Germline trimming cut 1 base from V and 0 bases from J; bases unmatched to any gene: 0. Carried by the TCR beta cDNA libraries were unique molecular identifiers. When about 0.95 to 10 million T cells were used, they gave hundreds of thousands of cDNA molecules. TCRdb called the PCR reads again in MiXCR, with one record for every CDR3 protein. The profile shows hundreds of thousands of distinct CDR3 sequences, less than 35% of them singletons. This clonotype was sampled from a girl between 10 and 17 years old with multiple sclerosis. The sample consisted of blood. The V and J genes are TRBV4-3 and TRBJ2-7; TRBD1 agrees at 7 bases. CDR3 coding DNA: TGCGCCAGCAGCCAAGCAGGGGGCTCCTACGAGCAGTACTTC. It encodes CASSQAGGSYEQYF.